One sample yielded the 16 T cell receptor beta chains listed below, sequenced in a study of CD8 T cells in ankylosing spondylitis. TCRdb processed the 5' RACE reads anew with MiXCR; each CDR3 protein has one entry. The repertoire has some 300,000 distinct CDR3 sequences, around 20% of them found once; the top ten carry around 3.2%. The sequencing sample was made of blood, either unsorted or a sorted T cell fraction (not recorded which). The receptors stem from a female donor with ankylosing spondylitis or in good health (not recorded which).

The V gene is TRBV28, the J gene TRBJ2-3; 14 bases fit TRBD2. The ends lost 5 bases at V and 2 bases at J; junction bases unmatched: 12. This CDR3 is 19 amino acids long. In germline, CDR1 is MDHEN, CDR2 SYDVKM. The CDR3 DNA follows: TGTGCCAGCAGTCGCACGACTAGCGGGAGGGGGGCCTCCACAGATACGCAGTATTTT. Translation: CASSRTTSGRGASTDTQYF.

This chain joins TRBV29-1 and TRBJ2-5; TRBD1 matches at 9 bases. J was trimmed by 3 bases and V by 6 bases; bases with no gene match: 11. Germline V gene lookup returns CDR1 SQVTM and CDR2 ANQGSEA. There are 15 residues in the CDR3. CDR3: CSVGRTGDNEETQYF. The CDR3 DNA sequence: TGCAGCGTCGGAAGGACAGGGGATAATGAAGAGACCCAGTACTTC.

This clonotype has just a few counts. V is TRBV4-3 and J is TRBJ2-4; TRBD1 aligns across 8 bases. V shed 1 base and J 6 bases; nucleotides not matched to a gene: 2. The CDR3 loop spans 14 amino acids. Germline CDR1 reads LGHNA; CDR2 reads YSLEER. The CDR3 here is CASSQAGTGNIQYF. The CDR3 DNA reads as TGCGCCAGCAGCCAAGCCGGGACAGGAAACATTCAGTACTTC.

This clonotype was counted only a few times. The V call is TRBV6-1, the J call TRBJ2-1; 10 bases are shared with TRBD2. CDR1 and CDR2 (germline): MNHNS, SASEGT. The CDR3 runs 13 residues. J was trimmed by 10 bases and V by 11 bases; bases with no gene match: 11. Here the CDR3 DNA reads TGTGCCGGTGGACTAGCGGCCGTGGGGGAGCAGTTCTTC. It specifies CAGGLAAVGEQFF.

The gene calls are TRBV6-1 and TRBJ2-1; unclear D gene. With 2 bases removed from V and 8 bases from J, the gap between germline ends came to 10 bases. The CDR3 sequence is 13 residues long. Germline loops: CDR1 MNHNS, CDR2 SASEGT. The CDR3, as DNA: TGTGCCAGCAGTGAACAGCCCTTGGATGAGCAGTTCTTC. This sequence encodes CASSEQPLDEQFF.

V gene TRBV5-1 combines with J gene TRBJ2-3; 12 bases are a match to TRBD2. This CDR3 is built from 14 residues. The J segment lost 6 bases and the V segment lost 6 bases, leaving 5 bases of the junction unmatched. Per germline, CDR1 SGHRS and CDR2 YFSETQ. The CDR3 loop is CASMTSGSLDTQYF. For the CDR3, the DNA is TGCGCCAGCATGACTAGCGGGAGTTTGGATACGCAGTATTTT.

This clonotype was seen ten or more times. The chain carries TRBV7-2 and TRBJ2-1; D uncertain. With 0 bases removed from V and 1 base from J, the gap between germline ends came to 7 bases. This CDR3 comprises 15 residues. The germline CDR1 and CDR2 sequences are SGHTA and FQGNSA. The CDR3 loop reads CASSLAFGSYNEQFF. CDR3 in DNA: TGTGCCAGCAGCTTAGCGTTCGGGTCCTACAATGAGCAGTTCTTC.

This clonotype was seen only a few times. The CDR3 coding sequence is TGTGCCAGCAGCGATTTCCTCCGGGACAGGGGACCTAATGAGCAGTTCTTC. Amino acid sequence: CASSDFLRDRGPNEQFF. The rearrangement joins TRBV7-9 to TRBJ2-1; 10 nucleotides agree with TRBD1. The junction had 14 bases not matched to a gene; V was cut back by 5 bases and J by 7 bases. CDR1 is SEHNR, CDR2 FQNEAQ, per germline (reference sequence). CDR3 length equals 17 residues.

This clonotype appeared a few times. The CDR3 nucleotides read TGTGCCAGCAGTATCTCCGCGGGAGGGCCAAGGTACGAGCAGTACTTC. Translated, it gives CASSISAGGPRYEQYF. The V gene is TRBV27, the J gene TRBJ2-7; 9 positions match TRBD2. V lost 5 bases to trimming and J lost 4 bases; unmatched junction nucleotides: 12. CDR3 length: 16 residues. Germline V gene data show CDR1 as MNHEY and CDR2 as SMNVEV (reference sequence).

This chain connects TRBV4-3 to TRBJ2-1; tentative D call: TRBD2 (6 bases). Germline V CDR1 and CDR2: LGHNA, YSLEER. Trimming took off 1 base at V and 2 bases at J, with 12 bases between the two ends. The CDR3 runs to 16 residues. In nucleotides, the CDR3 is TGCGCCAGCAGCCAAGGAGGCGGGATCACCTACAATGAGCAGTTCTTC. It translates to CASSQGGGITYNEQFF.

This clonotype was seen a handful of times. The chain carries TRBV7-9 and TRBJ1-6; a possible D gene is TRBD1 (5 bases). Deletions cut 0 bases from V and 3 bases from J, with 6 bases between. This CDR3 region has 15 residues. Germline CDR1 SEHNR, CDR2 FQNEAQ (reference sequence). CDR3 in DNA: TGTGCCAGCAGCTTAGCAGGGGTCTATAATTCACCCCTCCACTTT. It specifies CASSLAGVYNSPLHF. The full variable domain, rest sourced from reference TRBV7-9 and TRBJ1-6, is DTGVSQNPRHKITKRGQNVTFRCDPISEHNRLYWYRQTLGQGPEFLTYFQNEAQLEKSRLLSDRFSAERPKGSFSTLEIQRTEQGDSAMYLCASSLAGVYNSPLHFGNGTRLTVT.

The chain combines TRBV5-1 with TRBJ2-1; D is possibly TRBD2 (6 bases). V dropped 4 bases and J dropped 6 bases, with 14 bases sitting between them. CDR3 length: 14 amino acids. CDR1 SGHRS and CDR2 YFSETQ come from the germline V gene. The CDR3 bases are TGCGCCAGCAGCCCCGGACGGAGGGGCAATGAGCAGTTCTTC. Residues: CASSPGRRGNEQFF.

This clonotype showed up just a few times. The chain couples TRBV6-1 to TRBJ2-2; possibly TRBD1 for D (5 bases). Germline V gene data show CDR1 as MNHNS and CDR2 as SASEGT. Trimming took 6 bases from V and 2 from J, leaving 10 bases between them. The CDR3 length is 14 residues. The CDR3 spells CASRWTPNTGELFF. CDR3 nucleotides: TGTGCCAGCAGATGGACACCCAACACCGGGGAGCTGTTTTTT.

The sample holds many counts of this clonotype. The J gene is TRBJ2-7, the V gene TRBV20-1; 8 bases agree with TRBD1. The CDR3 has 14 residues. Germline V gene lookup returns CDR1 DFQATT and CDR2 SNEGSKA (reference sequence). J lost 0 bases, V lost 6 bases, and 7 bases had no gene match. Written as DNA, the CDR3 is TGCAGTGCGAGGACAGGGTTAAGCTCCTACGAGCAGTACTTC. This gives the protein CSARTGLSSYEQYF.

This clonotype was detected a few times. In DNA, the CDR3 is TGCGCCAGCAGCCTACAATTGGGGGGAGGGCCCTACGAGCAGTACTTC. Its protein is CASSLQLGGGPYEQYF. V is TRBV5-1 and J is TRBJ2-7; TRBD2 agrees at 7 bases. Per the germline V gene, CDR1 is SGHRS and CDR2 is YFSETQ. The J segment lost 2 bases and the V segment lost 4 bases, leaving 12 bases of the junction unmatched. CDR3 length: 16 amino acids.

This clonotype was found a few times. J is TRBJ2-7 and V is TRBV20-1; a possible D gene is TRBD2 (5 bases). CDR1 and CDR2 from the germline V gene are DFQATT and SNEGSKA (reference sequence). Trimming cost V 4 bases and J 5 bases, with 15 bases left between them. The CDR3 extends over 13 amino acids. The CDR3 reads CSATKLGPHEQYF. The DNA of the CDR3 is TGCAGTGCTACAAAACTAGGACCCCACGAGCAGTACTTC.